This T cell receptor (beta chain) comes out of a study of T cell changes during pregnancy in multiple sclerosis. With V trimmed by 4 bases and J by 4 bases, 6 bases remained unmatched. CDR1 and CDR2 (germline): LGHNA, YNFKEQ. This CDR3 comprises 15 residues. Only in-frame clones appear in the TCRdb table, and some are missing; sequencing was by immunoSEQ multiplex PCR. The data contain some 30,000 clones, around 91% of them seen just once; the ten biggest clones take up about 3.7%. This specimen was CD8+ T cells from peripheral blood mononuclear cells, taken in the second trimester of pregnancy. The genes are TRBV4-2 and TRBJ2-7; 11 positions agree with TRBD1. This sequence was found in a female donor in good health, enrolled as a control in a pregnancy study. The CDR3 loop reads CASSPSGTGGYEQYF. CDR3 nucleotide sequence: TGTGCCAGCAGCCCATCCGGGACAGGGGGGTACGAGCAGTACTTC.